The 23 T cell receptor beta chains below all came from one sample that was sequenced in a study of blood T cell repertoires in COVID-19. TCRdb's copy holds only in-frame clones and misses some; the assay was immunoSEQ multiplex PCR. The top ten hold about 5.8% of the sample, which has 160,000 or so clones, over 70% seen once. Specimen: PBMCs or T cells enriched from blood (not recorded which). These TCRs come from a woman aged 40 to 50 with acute COVID-19.

The chain couples TRBV7-8 to TRBJ1-5; TRBD1 is a possible D gene (5 bases). The CDR3 loop spans 15 amino acids. The V gene lost 5 bases and the J gene lost 3 bases, with 14 bases spanning the gap. The germline V gene has CDR1 SGHVS and CDR2 FQNEAQ. The DNA for the CDR3 is TGTGCCAGCAGCCAGGACGGGGGGAACAATCAGCCCCAGCATTTT. Translating gives CASSQDGGNNQPQHF.

The CDR3 reads CASSRTGGNTQYF. CDR3 nucleotide sequence: TGTGCCAGCAGTCGCACAGGGGGAAATACGCAGTATTTT. The chain joins TRBV27 to TRBJ2-3, with 8 bases matching TRBD1. Germline lookup yields CDR1 MNHEY and CDR2 SMNVEV (reference sequence). CDR3 length: 13 residues. V was pared by 5 bases and J by 7 bases, with 5 bases of the junction left unmatched.

The genes are TRBV5-1 and TRBJ2-1; TRBD2 aligns across 10 bases. CDR3 length equals 14 residues. Trimming at V came to 1 base and at J to 8 bases, leaving 3 bases not matched to a gene. CDR1 SGHRS and CDR2 YFSETQ come from the germline V gene. The CDR3 coding sequence is TGCGCCAGCAGCTTGACTAGCGGGAACTATGAGCAGTTCTTC. Residues: CASSLTSGNYEQFF. The variable domain in full, completed from reference TRBV5-1 and TRBJ2-1, reads KAGVTQTPRYLIKTRGQQVTLSCSPISGHRSVSWYQQTPGQGLQFLFEYFSETQRNKGNFPGRFSGRQFSNSRSEMNVSTLELGDSALYLCASSLTSGNYEQFFGPGTRLTVL.

The genes are TRBV11-2 and TRBJ1-1, with 7 bases aligning to TRBD1. The CDR3 is 15 amino acids. V trimming: 0 bases; J trimming: 5 bases; junction bases outside the gene matches: 6. Germline loops: CDR1 SGHAT, CDR2 FQNNGV. This CDR3 is CASSLEDRASTEAFF. The DNA for the CDR3 is TGTGCCAGCAGCTTAGAAGACAGGGCTAGTACTGAAGCTTTCTTT. Complete variable domain (other parts from reference TRBV11-2 and TRBJ1-1): EAGVAQSPRYKIIEKRQSVAFWCNPISGHATLYWYQQILGQGPKLLIQFQNNGVVDDSQLPKDRFSAERLKGVDSTLKIQPAKLEDSAVYLCASSLEDRASTEAFFGQGTRLTVV.

The chain recombines TRBV30 with TRBJ1-1; the D gene is possibly TRBD1 (5 bases). Trimming stripped 4 bases from V and 3 bases from J, with 15 bases between. The CDR3 totals 14 residues. CDR1 GTSNPN and CDR2 SVGIG come from the germline V gene (reference sequence). The CDR3 region has the DNA TGTGCCTGGACCTCGTGGGGGGGATACACTGAAGCTTTCTTT. Its translation: CAWTSWGGYTEAFF.

The CDR3, as DNA: TGTGCCAGCAGTTTGACCCCTAGAGCGGTTTCTTACAATGAGCAGTTCTTC. It codes for CASSLTPRAVSYNEQFF. The chain employs TRBV28 and TRBJ2-1; possibly TRBD2 for D (5 bases). The CDR3 is 17 amino acids. Trimming left V 3 bases short and J 4 bases short, with 19 bases between. Germline loops: CDR1 MDHEN, CDR2 SYDVKM.

The rearrangement links TRBV29-1 to TRBJ1-1; D call uncertain. The V gene lost 4 bases and the J gene lost 11 bases, with 20 bases spanning the gap. Germline V lookup: CDR1 SQVTM, CDR2 ANQGSEA. This CDR3 comprises 13 residues. In DNA form, the CDR3 reads TGCAGCGTTGGCGGGCACTTGGCCGTGGGGGCTTTCTTT. Amino acid sequence: CSVGGHLAVGAFF.

The rearrangement uses TRBV27 and TRBJ2-3; D may be TRBD1 (7 bases). Germline-derived CDR1 and CDR2 are MNHEY and SMNVEV (reference sequence). The CDR3 contains 15 residues. V was cut by 0 bases and J by 5 bases, with 12 bases left in between. Here the CDR3 reads CASSLSTGRLDTQYF. The CDR3 coding sequence is TGTGCCAGCAGTTTATCGACAGGGAGGTTAGATACGCAGTATTTT.

V and J are TRBV4-1 and TRBJ2-5, with no clear D. Trimming pared 2 bases from V and 4 bases from J, leaving 8 bases between. CDR1 is MGHRA, CDR2 YSYEKL, per germline. CDR3 length: 13 residues. The CDR3 DNA reads TGCGCCAGCAGCCAATTGGCCGCAGAGACCCAGTACTTC. Amino acids: CASSQLAAETQYF.

The chain has TRBV3-1 (or the pseudogene TRBV3-2) and TRBJ2-3; possibly TRBD2 for D (6 bases). Germline V lookup: CDR1 LGHDT, CDR2 YNNKEL (reference sequence). This CDR3 has 15 residues. Trimming stripped 0 bases from V and 6 bases from J, with 13 bases between. CDR3 amino acids: CASSQDTEGTDTQYF. The DNA of the CDR3 is TGTGCCAGCAGCCAAGATACCGAAGGGACTGATACGCAGTATTTT.

V is TRBV5-4 and J is TRBJ2-2; D not certain. Trimming left V 4 bases short and J 7 bases short, with 8 bases between. Germline V gives CDR1 SGHNT, CDR2 YYREEE (reference sequence). This CDR3 has 12 residues. The CDR3 sequence is CASSLPSGELFF. The CDR3 coding sequence is TGTGCCAGCAGCCTACCGAGCGGGGAGCTGTTTTTT.

This clone was counted a single time. Within the sample, other DNA sequences also encode this same CDR3. The chain uses TRBV6-1 and TRBJ2-3; 12 bases align to TRBD2. Germline-derived CDR1 and CDR2 are MNHNS and SASEGT. The ends lost 4 bases at V and 0 bases at J; junction bases unmatched: 2. CDR3 length: 16 amino acids. DNA for the CDR3: TGTGCCAGCAGTGCAGGGACTAGCGGGAGCACAGATACGCAGTATTTT. It encodes CASSAGTSGSTDTQYF.

The rearrangement uses TRBV5-1 and TRBJ2-5; 10 bases are a match to TRBD1. Per germline, CDR1 SGHRS and CDR2 YFSETQ. The CDR3 consists of 14 residues. The ends lost 7 bases at V and 5 bases at J; junction bases unmatched: 8. CDR3 region: CASGDRGLRETQYF. The CDR3 DNA reads TGCGCCAGCGGGGACAGGGGTTTAAGGGAGACCCAGTACTTC.

This chain joins TRBV4-2 and TRBJ2-2; a possible D gene is TRBD1 (6 bases). The germline gives CDR1 LGHNA, CDR2 YNFKEQ. The CDR3 sequence is 17 residues long. V lost 3 bases, J lost 6 bases, and 20 bases lay in between. CDR3 DNA sequence: TGTGCCAGCAGCCAGGGCCGTGGGACAAGTGCCCCCGGGGAGCTGTTTTTT. Protein: CASSQGRGTSAPGELFF.

This rearrangement joins TRBV7-9 to TRBJ1-6, with 7 positions matching TRBD1. The germline gives CDR1 SEHNR, CDR2 FQNEAQ (reference sequence). V lost 1 base and J lost 7; bases outside the gene matches: 4. This CDR3 is built from 15 residues. CDR3 bases: TGTGCCAGCAGCTTAGAACAGGGGAACAATTCACCCCTCCACTTT. Translated, it gives CASSLEQGNNSPLHF.

The chain couples TRBV7-9 to TRBJ2-5; a possible D gene is TRBD1 (6 bases). V dropped 4 bases and J dropped 2 bases, with 11 bases sitting between them. Germline assignment: CDR1 SEHNR and CDR2 FQNEAQ (reference sequence). This CDR3 is built from 14 residues. The DNA of the CDR3 is TGTGCCAGCAGCTATTTCAGGGGACAAGAGACCCAGTACTTC. Its protein is CASSYFRGQETQYF.

The chain employs TRBV7-2 and TRBJ1-1; possible D gene TRBD1, 6 bases. This CDR3 has 15 residues. Trimming took off 2 bases at V and 2 bases at J, with 12 bases between the two ends. In germline, CDR1 is SGHTA, CDR2 FQGNSA. The DNA for the CDR3 is TGTGCCAGCAGCTTATTAAGGACAGCCAACACTGAAGCTTTCTTT. Its translation: CASSLLRTANTEAFF.

The chain carries TRBV28 and TRBJ1-1; TRBD1 aligns across 12 bases. CDR3 length equals 18 residues. CDR1 and CDR2 from the germline V gene are MDHEN and SYDVKM. The V segment lost 1 base and the J segment 4 bases; nucleotides outside the gene matches: 10. Written as DNA, the CDR3 is TGTGCCAGCAGTTTATCCGGGACAGGGGGCTGGAGTGGCACTGAAGCTTTCTTT. Amino acids: CASSLSGTGGWSGTEAFF.

The gene calls are TRBV5-6 and TRBJ1-6, with 8 positions matching TRBD1. Per the germline V gene, CDR1 is SGHDT and CDR2 is YYEEEE. The V and J ends lost 0 bases and 10 bases, in that order; junction bases with no gene match: 6. The CDR3 sequence is 15 residues long. The DNA of the CDR3 is TGTGCCAGCAGCTTGGTAGGACAGGGAATCTCACCCCTCCACTTT. This translates into CASSLVGQGISPLHF.

The chain employs TRBV3-1 (or the pseudogene TRBV3-2) and TRBJ2-1; 10 bases line up with TRBD2. Germline CDR1 and CDR2: LGHDT and YNNKEL (reference sequence). The CDR3 is 16 residues long. V trimming: 2 bases; J trimming: 7 bases; junction bases outside the gene matches: 8. In DNA form, the CDR3 reads TGTGCCAGCAGCCAACGGACTAGCGGAAGCAGGAATGAGCAGTTCTTC. Its translation is CASSQRTSGSRNEQFF.

This clone occurred many times. The rearrangement uses TRBV9 and TRBJ1-4; D gene uncertain. This CDR3 spans 15 amino acids. Trimming removed 3 bases from V and 0 bases from J, with 9 bases in between. In germline, CDR1 is SGDLS, CDR2 YYNGEE. In DNA, the CDR3 is TGTGCCAGCAGCGGGGAGGGTGCAACTAATGAAAAACTGTTTTTT. Protein sequence: CASSGEGATNEKLFF.

The chain links TRBV4-2 to TRBJ2-2; 8 bases fit TRBD1. Germline V gives CDR1 LGHNA, CDR2 YNFKEQ. The V segment lost 1 base and the J segment 3 bases; nucleotides outside the gene matches: 7. The CDR3 consists of 17 residues. The CDR3 sequence: CASSQVFNRGYTGELFF. In DNA, the CDR3 is TGTGCCAGCAGCCAAGTTTTCAACAGGGGGTACACCGGGGAGCTGTTTTTT.

This CDR3 reads CASSPGQGSHEQYF. CDR3 bases: TGTGCCAGCTCACCGGGACAGGGGAGCCACGAGCAGTACTTC. This chain links TRBV18 with TRBJ2-7; 10 nucleotides line up with TRBD1. Germline V gene data show CDR1 as KGHSH and CDR2 as LQKENI. The CDR3 totals 14 residues. The ends lost 3 bases at V and 5 bases at J; junction bases unmatched: 4.